The 4 T cell receptor beta chains reported below all come from one sample, sequenced in a study of blood T cell repertoires in COVID-19. Using immunoSEQ multiplex PCR, the repertoire was profiled, and TCRdb retains in-frame clones only, with some absent. The repertoire holds about 130,000 clones, with roughly 80% as singletons. Sample: peripheral blood. These receptors came from a woman between 45 and 60 years old with acute or convalescent COVID-19.

The table lists this clone with a few counts. The chain is built from TRBV4-2 and TRBJ2-7; 7 bases map to TRBD1. This CDR3 is 14 amino acids long. Losses at the gene ends were 0 bases for V and 4 bases for J; bases not matched to a gene: 3. Germline V gene data show CDR1 as LGHNA and CDR2 as YNFKEQ. Written as DNA, the CDR3 is TGTGCCAGCAGCCAAGAGCCGACAGGGTACGAGCAGTACTTC. It specifies CASSQEPTGYEQYF.

This clone appeared a few times. The CDR3 loop is CASSYSWSSDQPQHF. CDR3 bases: TGTGCCAGCAGTTACTCGTGGAGTTCTGATCAGCCCCAGCATTTT. The chain links TRBV6-5 to TRBJ1-5; D is uncertain. Trimming took off 0 bases at V and 5 bases at J, with 11 bases between the two ends. Germline V CDR1 and CDR2: MNHEY, SVGAGI. The CDR3 extends over 15 amino acids.

The rearrangement links TRBV6-1 to TRBJ1-1; possibly TRBD1 for D (6 bases). The CDR3 is 14 amino acids. Trimming removed 2 bases from V and 11 bases from J, with 18 bases in between. Germline assignment: CDR1 MNHNS and CDR2 SASEGT. The CDR3 coding sequence is TGTGCCAGCAGTGAAACTATACAGGGCAGTATTGCTTTCTTT. Translating gives CASSETIQGSIAFF.

This clone appeared many times. The chain employs TRBV19 and TRBJ1-5; D is undetermined. The CDR3 extends over 15 amino acids. Germline-derived CDR1 and CDR2 are LNHDA and SQIVND (reference sequence). Trimming removed 1 base at V and 0 bases at J, with 7 bases between. The CDR3 DNA sequence: TGTGCCAGTAGTATAGTCCAGTTTAGCAATCAGCCCCAGCATTTT. Residues: CASSIVQFSNQPQHF.